This TCR beta chain was recovered during a study of control samples from healthy donors and cancer patients. V shed 8 bases and J shed 5 bases, with 15 bases lying between them. The CDR3 covers 13 residues. The V gene's germline CDR1 is SGHTA and CDR2 FQGTGA. The assay was immunoSEQ multiplex PCR, and TCRdb's table has in-frame clones only and misses some. Among about 82,000 clones listed, 85% to 95% were seen once. The chain employs TRBV7-3 and TRBJ1-1; possible D gene TRBD1, 6 bases. What was sequenced was blood. The receptor was isolated from a woman between 18 and 29 years old in good health. The CDR3 loop is CASGNRRGTEAFF. CDR3 coding DNA: TGTGCCAGCGGAAACCGGAGGGGGACTGAAGCTTTCTTT.